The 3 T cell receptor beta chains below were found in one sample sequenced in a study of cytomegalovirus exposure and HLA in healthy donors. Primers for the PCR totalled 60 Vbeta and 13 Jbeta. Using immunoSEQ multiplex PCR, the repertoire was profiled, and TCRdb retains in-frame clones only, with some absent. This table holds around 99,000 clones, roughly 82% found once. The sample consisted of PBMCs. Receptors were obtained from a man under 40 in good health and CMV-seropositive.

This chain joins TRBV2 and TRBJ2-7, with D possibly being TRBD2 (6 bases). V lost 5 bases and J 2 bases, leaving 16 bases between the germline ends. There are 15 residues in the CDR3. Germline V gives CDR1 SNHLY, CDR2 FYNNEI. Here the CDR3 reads CASSTYGGTTYEQYF. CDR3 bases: TGTGCCAGCAGTACATACGGAGGGACCACCTACGAGCAGTACTTC.

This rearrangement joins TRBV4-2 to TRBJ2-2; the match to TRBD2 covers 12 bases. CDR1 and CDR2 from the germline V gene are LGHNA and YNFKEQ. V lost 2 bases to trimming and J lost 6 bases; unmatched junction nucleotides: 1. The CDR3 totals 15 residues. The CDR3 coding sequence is TGTGCCAGCAGCCAACTAGCGGGGGGGCCCGGGGAGCTGTTTTTT. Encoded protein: CASSQLAGGPGELFF.

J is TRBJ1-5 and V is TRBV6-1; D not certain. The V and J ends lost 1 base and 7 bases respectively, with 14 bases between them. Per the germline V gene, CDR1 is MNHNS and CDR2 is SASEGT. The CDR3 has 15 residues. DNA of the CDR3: TGTGCCAGCAGTGAAGGCAGCACGGGAGGGCAGCCCCAGCATTTT. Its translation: CASSEGSTGGQPQHF.